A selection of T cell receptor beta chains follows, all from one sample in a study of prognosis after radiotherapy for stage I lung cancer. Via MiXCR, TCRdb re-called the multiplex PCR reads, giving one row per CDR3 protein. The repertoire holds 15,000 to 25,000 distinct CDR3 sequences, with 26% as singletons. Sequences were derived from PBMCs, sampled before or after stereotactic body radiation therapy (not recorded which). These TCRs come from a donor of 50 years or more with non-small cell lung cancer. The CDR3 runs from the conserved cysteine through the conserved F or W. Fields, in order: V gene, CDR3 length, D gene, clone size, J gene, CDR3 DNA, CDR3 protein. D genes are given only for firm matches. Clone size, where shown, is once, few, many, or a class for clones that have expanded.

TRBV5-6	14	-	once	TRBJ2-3	TGTGTCAGCAGCCAACGGACAAGATGCCGTGCGCAGTATTTT	CVSSQRTRCRAQYF
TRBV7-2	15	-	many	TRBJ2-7	TGTGCCAGCAGCTTATCTCCCGCACTTAGGGAGGAGCAGTACTTC	CASSLSPALREEQYF
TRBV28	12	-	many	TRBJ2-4	TGTGCCAGCAGTTTTGTGGACCACGTTCAGTACTTC	CASSFVDHVQYF
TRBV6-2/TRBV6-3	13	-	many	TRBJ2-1	TGTGCCAGCATAAAGGGCCTGGACAATGAGCAGTTCTTC	CASIKGLDNEQFF
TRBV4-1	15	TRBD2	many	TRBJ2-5	TGCGCCAGCAGCCAAAGATCGGGACTAGCAGGGACCCAGTACTTC	CASSQRSGLAGTQYF
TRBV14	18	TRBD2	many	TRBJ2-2	TGTGCCAGCAGCCCCACGGGGCAGCGGGACTTTCACACCGGGGAGCTGTTTTTT	CASSPTGQRDFHTGELFF
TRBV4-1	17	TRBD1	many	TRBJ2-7	TGCGCCAGCAGCCAAAAAGATGACAGGGTTTCGGGCTACGAGCAGTACTTC	CASSQKDDRVSGYEQYF
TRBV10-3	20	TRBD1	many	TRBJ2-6	TGTGCCATCAGTGAGTCTTACGGGACAGGGACCCTCTCTGGGGCCAACGTCCTGACTTTC	CAISESYGTGTLSGANVLTF
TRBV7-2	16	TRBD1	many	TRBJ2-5	TGTGCCAGCAGCCTAGGGGCCGGCAGGGGGTTCGAGACCCAGTACTTC	CASSLGAGRGFETQYF
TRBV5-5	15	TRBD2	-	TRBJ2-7	TGTGCCAGCAAATCCCCAACGGGAGGTTACTACGAGCAGTACTTC	CASKSPTGGYYEQYF
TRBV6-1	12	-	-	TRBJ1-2	TGTGCCAGCAGGATTTCCGGGACCGCCTACACCTTC	CASRISGTAYTF
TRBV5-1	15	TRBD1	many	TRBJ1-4	TGCGCCAGCAGCATAGGGACAGGGGCTAATGAAAAACTGTTTTTT	CASSIGTGANEKLFF
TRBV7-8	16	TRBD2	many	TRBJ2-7	TGTGCCAGCAGAGAACTAGCGGGAGCCAGCTCCTACGAGCAGTACTTC	CASRELAGASSYEQYF
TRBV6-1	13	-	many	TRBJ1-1	TGTGCCAGCCTCCAGGGGAGGAACACTGAAGCTTTCTTT	CASLQGRNTEAFF
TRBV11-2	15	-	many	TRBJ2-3	TGTGCCAGCAGCTTAGTGGAGGTTAGCACAGATACGCAGTATTTT	CASSLVEVSTDTQYF
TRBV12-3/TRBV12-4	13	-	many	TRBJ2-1	TGTGCCAGCAGTTTGGCAGGCGAGGGTGAGCAGTTCTTC	CASSLAGEGEQFF
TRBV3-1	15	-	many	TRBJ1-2	TGTGCCAGCAGCTTCCAATCGCACAGGGCTTTCGGCTACACCTTC	CASSFQSHRAFGYTF
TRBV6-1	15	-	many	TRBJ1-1	TGTGCCAGCCCCTTGTTGGGGTCCTCGAACACTGAAGCTTTCTTT	CASPLLGSSNTEAFF
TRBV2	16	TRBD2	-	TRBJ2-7	TGTGCCAGCAATGTAAGGACTAGCGGGAGGTCCTACGAGCAGTACTTC	CASNVRTSGRSYEQYF
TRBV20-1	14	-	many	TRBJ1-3	TGCAGTGTTGAAGGCCGGGGCCCTGGAAACACCATATATTTT	CSVEGRGPGNTIYF